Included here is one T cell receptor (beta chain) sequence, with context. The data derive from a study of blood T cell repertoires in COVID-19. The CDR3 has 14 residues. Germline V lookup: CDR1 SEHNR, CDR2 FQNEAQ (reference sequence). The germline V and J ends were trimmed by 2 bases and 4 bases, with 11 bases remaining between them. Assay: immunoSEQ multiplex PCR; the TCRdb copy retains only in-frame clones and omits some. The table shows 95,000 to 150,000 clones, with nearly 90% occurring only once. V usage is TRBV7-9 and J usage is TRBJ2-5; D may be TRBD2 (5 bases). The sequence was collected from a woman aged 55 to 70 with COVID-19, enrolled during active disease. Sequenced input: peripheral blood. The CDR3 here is CASSLYGVLETQYF. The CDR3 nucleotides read TGTGCCAGCAGCTTATACGGGGTGCTAGAGACCCAGTACTTC.